The 10 T cell receptor beta chains given below trace back to one sample, sequenced in a study of graft-versus-host responses after intestinal transplantation. Measured with immunoSEQ multiplex PCR; TCRdb has only the in-frame clones, and not every one. The data show 75,000 to 100,000 clones, roughly 90% seen once. This specimen was PBMCs, taken 453 days after intestinal transplant. These receptors originate from a human patient who received an intestinal transplant, so some T cells may come from the graft donor.

The rearrangement joins TRBV11-2 to TRBJ1-4; D unclear. In germline, CDR1 is SGHAT, CDR2 FQNNGV. This CDR3 is built from 15 residues. Trimming took off 1 base at V and 8 bases at J, with 14 bases between the two ends. This chain's CDR3 is CASSLGSLGYEKLFF. DNA of the CDR3: TGTGCCAGCAGCTTAGGATCTCTTGGGTACGAAAAACTGTTTTTT. Based on the CDR3 plus reference TRBV11-2 and TRBJ1-4, the full variable domain is EAGVAQSPRYKIIEKRQSVAFWCNPISGHATLYWYQQILGQGPKLLIQFQNNGVVDDSQLPKDRFSAERLKGVDSTLKIQPAKLEDSAVYLCASSLGSLGYEKLFFGSGTQLSVL.

The chain employs TRBV5-1 and TRBJ2-5; 8 bases fit TRBD2. CDR3 length equals 16 residues. CDR1 is SGHRS and CDR2 is YFSETQ in the germline V gene. The V gene end was trimmed by 0 bases and the J gene end by 5 bases; junction bases not matched to a gene: 9. The CDR3 bases are TGCGCCAGCAGCTTGGCGGCAGCGGGGGAGGGGGAGACCCAGTACTTC. This codes for CASSLAAAGEGETQYF. Using reference TRBV5-1 and TRBJ2-5 for the parts outside the CDR3, the full variable domain is KAGVTQTPRYLIKTRGQQVTLSCSPISGHRSVSWYQQTPGQGLQFLFEYFSETQRNKGNFPGRFSGRQFSNSRSEMNVSTLELGDSALYLCASSLAAAGEGETQYFGPGTRLLVL.

This clone was detected only once. The V gene is TRBV6-1, the J gene TRBJ2-5; D might be TRBD1 or TRBD2, each matching 5 bases. The CDR3 has 15 amino acids. CDR1 and CDR2 from the germline V gene are MNHNS and SASEGT. V lost 2 bases and J 0 bases, leaving 10 bases between the germline ends. The CDR3 region has the DNA TGTGCCAGCAGTGAACCGGGACCCTACCAAGAGACCCAGTACTTC. Its translation is CASSEPGPYQETQYF.

The V gene is TRBV11-2, the J gene TRBJ2-7, with 9 bases matching TRBD1. The CDR3 has 16 residues. Germline CDR1 reads SGHAT; CDR2 reads FQNNGV. V shed 5 bases, J shed 2 bases, and the junction held 10 bases outside the gene matches. The CDR3 loop is CASSHLGTGRTYEQYF. In DNA form, the CDR3 reads TGTGCCAGCAGCCACTTGGGGACAGGGCGGACCTACGAGCAGTACTTC.

This chain links TRBV5-6 with TRBJ2-2, with D uncertain. Germline CDR1 reads SGHDT; CDR2 reads YYEEEE. V shed 1 base and J shed 1 base, with 8 bases lying between them. This CDR3 is built from 15 residues. Written as DNA, the CDR3 is TGTGCCAGCAGCTTGTTACTCATGAACACCGGGGAGCTGTTTTTT. Its translation: CASSLLLMNTGELFF.

The chain carries TRBV5-1 and TRBJ2-2; possibly TRBD1 for D (6 bases). The V and J ends lost 4 bases and 0 bases respectively, with 16 bases between them. CDR1 and CDR2 (germline): SGHRS, YFSETQ. CDR3 length: 17 residues. The chain's CDR3 is CASSPAGQSANTGELFF. The CDR3 DNA reads as TGCGCCAGCAGCCCAGCAGGACAGAGCGCGAACACCGGGGAGCTGTTTTTT.

The chain has TRBV6-1 and TRBJ2-4; 7 bases agree with TRBD2. After removal of 6 bases from V and 0 bases from J, the junction contained 5 bases not matched to a gene. Looked up from germline, CDR1 is MNHNS and CDR2 is SASEGT. The CDR3 consists of 15 residues. The CDR3 sequence is CASRGDYLAKNIQYF. DNA for the CDR3: TGTGCCAGCAGGGGGGACTACCTAGCCAAAAACATTCAGTACTTC.

This chain uses TRBV6-1 with TRBJ1-5; 8 nucleotides agree with TRBD1. Germline loops: CDR1 MNHNS, CDR2 SASEGT. V lost 6 bases to trimming and J lost 6 bases; unmatched junction nucleotides: 10. This CDR3 spans 15 amino acids. CDR3 DNA: TGTGCCAGCAGCCGCATGACAGGGGAGGGTCAGCCCCAGCATTTT. The encoded protein is CASSRMTGEGQPQHF.

The chain uses TRBV12-5 and TRBJ1-5; D uncertain. V lost 6 bases, J lost 2 bases, and 2 bases lay in between. The CDR3 is 11 amino acids. Per the germline V gene, CDR1 is LGHNT and CDR2 is FRNRAP. CDR3 in amino acids: CASGGNQPQHF. The CDR3 DNA reads TGTGCTAGTGGGGGCAATCAGCCCCAGCATTTT.

This clone was seen only once. The DNA for the CDR3 is TGTGCCAGCAGCCGCGACAGGGGATTGGGTGAGCAGTTCTTC. Its translation is CASSRDRGLGEQFF. J is TRBJ2-1 and V is TRBV13, with TRBD1 matching over 8 bases. With V trimmed by 5 bases and J by 9 bases, 9 bases remained unmatched. Looked up from germline, CDR1 is PRHDT and CDR2 is FYEKMQ (reference sequence). The CDR3 consists of 14 residues. Complete variable domain (other parts from reference TRBV13 and TRBJ2-1): AAGVIQSPRHLIKEKRETATLKCYPIPRHDTVYWYQQGPGQDPQFLISFYEKMQSDKGSIPDRFSAQQFSDYHSELNMSSLELGDSALYFCASSRDRGLGEQFFGPGTRLTVL.